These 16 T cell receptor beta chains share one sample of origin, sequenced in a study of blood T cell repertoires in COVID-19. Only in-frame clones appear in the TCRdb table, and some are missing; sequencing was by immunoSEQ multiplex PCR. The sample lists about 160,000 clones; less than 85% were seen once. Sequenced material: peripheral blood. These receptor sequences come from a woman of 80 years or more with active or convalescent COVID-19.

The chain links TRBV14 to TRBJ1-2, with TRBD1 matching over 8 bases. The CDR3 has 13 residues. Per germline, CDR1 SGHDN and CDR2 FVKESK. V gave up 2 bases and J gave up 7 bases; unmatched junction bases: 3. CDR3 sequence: CASSQFQGAGYTF. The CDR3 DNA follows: TGTGCCAGCAGCCAATTTCAGGGGGCTGGCTACACCTTC.

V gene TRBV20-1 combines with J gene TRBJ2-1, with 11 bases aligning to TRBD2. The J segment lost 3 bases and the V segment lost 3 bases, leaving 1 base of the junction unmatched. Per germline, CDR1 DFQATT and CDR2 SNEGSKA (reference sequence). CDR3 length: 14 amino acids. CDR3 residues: CSASGTSGYNEQFF. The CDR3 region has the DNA TGCAGTGCTAGTGGGACTAGCGGCTACAATGAGCAGTTCTTC.

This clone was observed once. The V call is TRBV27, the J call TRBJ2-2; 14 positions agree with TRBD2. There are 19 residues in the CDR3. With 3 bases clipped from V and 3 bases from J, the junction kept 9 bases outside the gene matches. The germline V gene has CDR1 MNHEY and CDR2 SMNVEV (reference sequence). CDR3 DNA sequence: TGTGCCAGCAGTTTCCGTCGTCCGGGACTAGCGGGAGACACCGGGGAGCTGTTTTTT. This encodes CASSFRRPGLAGDTGELFF.

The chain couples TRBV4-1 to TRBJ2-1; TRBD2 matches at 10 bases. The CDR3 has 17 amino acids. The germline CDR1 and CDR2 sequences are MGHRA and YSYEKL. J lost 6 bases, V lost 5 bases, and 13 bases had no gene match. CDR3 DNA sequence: TGCGCCAGCAGCTTTAGATCCGGGACTAGCGACTCCAATGAGCAGTTCTTC. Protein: CASSFRSGTSDSNEQFF.

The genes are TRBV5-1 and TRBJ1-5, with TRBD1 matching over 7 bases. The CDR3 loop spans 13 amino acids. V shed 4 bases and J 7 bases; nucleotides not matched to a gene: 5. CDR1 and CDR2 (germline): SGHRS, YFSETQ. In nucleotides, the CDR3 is TGCGCCAGCAGCCTGACAGGGCCGCAGCCCCAGCATTTT. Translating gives CASSLTGPQPQHF.

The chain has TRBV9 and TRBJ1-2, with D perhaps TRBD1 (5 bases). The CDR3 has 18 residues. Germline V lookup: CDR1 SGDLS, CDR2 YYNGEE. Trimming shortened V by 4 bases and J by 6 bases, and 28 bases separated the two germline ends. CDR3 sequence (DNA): TGTGCCAGCAGCCCGCCGATACTTCAGAGGACAAAGGGAAATGGCTACACCTTC. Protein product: CASSPPILQRTKGNGYTF.

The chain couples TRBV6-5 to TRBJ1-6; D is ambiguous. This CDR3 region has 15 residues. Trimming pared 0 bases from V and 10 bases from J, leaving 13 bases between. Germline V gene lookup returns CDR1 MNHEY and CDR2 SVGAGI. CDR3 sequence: CASSYSKTRRSPLHF. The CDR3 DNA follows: TGTGCCAGCAGTTACTCGAAGACCAGGAGGTCACCCCTCCACTTT.

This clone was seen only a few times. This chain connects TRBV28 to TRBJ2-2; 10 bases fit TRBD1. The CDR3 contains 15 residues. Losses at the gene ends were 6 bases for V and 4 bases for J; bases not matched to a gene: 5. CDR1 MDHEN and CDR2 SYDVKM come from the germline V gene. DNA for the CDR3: TGTGCCAGCAGGTGGGGGGACAGGGGCACCGGGGAGCTGTTTTTT. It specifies CASRWGDRGTGELFF.

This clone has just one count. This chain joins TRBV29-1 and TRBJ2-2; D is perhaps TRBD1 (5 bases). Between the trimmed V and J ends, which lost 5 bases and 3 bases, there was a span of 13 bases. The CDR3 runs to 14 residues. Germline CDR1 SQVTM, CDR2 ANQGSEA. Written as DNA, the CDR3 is TGCAGCGTTTTTAAAGGGGCGCACACCGGGGAGCTGTTTTTT. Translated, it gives CSVFKGAHTGELFF.

Here the CDR3 reads CASSSAGTTLLNEQFF. The CDR3 bases are TGTGCCAGCAGCTCTGCTGGGACTACTCTCCTCAATGAGCAGTTCTTC. This rearrangement joins TRBV11-2 to TRBJ2-1; 7 nucleotides align to TRBD2. V shed 4 bases, J shed 6 bases, and the junction held 12 bases outside the gene matches. Germline V gives CDR1 SGHAT, CDR2 FQNNGV. The length of the CDR3 is 16 residues.

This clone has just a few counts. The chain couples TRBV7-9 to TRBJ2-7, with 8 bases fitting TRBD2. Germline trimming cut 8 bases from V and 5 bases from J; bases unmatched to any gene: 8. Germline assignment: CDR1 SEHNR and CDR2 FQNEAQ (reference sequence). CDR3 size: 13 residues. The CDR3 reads CASSGRVTDEQYF. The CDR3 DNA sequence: TGTGCCAGCTCCGGGAGGGTAACCGACGAGCAGTACTTC.

CDR3 residues: CASSTGSSGAIQYF. DNA of the CDR3: TGTGCCAGTAGTACGGGATCTTCGGGAGCCATTCAGTACTTC. This chain connects TRBV19 to TRBJ2-4; D might be TRBD2 (6 bases). In germline, CDR1 is LNHDA, CDR2 SQIVND (reference sequence). Trimming removed 4 bases from V and 9 bases from J, with 16 bases in between. The CDR3 contains 14 residues.

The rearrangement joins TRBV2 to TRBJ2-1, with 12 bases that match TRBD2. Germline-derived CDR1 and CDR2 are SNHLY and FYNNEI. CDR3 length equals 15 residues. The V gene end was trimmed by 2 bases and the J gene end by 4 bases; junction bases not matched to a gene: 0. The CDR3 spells CASSETSGRYNEQFF. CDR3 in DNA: TGTGCCAGCAGTGAAACTAGCGGGAGGTACAATGAGCAGTTCTTC. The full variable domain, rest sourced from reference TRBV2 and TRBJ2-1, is EPEVTQTPSHQVTQMGQEVILRCVPISNHLYFYWYRQILGQKVEFLVSFYNNEISEKSEIFDDQFSVERPDGSNFTLKIRSTKLEDSAMYFCASSETSGRYNEQFFGPGTRLTVL.

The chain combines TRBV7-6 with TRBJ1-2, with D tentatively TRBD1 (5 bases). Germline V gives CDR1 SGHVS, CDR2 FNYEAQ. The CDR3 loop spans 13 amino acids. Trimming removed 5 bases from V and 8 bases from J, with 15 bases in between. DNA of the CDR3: TGTGCCAGCAGCCTGAGGCAGGGCATAGGCTACACCTTC. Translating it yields CASSLRQGIGYTF.

The CDR3 DNA is TGTGCCAGCAGCTTAGCGTTAGATGAGCAGTTCTTC. It codes for CASSLALDEQFF. This chain uses TRBV7-9 with TRBJ2-1; D gene unclear. The CDR3 covers 12 residues. V lost 0 bases to trimming and J lost 8 bases, with 5 bases between them. CDR1 and CDR2 from the germline V gene are SEHNR and FQNEAQ (reference sequence).

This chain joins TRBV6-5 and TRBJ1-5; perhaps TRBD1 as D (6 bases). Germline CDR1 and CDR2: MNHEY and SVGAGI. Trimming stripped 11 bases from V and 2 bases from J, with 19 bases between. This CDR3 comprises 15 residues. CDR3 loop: CAPPLGGIGNQPQHF. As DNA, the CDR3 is TGTGCCCCGCCCCTAGGGGGTATAGGCAATCAGCCCCAGCATTTT.